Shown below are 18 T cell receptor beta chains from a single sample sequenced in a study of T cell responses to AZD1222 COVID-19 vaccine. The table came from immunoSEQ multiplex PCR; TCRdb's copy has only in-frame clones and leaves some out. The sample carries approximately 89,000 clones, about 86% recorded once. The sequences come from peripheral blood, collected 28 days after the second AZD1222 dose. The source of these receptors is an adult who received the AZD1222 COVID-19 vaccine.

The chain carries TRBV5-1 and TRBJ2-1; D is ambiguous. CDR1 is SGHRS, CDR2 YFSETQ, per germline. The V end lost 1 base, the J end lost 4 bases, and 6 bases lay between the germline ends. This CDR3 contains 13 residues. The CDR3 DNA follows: TGCGCCAGCAGCTTGCCTCAGTACAATGAGCAGTTCTTC. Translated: CASSLPQYNEQFF.

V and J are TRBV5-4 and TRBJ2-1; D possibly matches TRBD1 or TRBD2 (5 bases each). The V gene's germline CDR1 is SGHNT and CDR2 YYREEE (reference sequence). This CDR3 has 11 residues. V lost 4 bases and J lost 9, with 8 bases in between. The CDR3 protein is CASSQGPEQFF. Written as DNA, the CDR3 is TGTGCCAGCAGCCAGGGACCTGAGCAGTTCTTC.

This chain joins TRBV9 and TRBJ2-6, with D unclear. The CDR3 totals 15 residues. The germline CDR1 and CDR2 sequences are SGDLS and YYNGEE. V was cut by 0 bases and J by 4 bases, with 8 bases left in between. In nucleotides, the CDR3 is TGTGCCAGCAGCGTAGTGGGTGTGGGGGCCAACGTCCTGACTTTC. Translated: CASSVVGVGANVLTF.

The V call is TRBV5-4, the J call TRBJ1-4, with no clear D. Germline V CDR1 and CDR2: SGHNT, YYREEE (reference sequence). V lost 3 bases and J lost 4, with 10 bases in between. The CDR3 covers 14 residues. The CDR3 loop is CASSSPGGNEKLFF. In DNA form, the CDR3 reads TGTGCCAGCAGCTCTCCGGGAGGTAATGAAAAACTGTTTTTT.

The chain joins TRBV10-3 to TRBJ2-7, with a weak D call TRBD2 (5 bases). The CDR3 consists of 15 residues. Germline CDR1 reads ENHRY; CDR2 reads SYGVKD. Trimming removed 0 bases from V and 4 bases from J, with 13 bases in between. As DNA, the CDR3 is TGTGCCATCAGTGAGTCGCGGCTAGCAGATTACGAGCAGTACTTC. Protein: CAISESRLADYEQYF.

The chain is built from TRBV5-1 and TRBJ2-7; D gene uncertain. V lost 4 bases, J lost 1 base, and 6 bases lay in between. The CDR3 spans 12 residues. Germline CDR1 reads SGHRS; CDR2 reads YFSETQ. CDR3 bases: TGCGCCAGCAGCCGAGAGTCCTACGAGCAGTACTTC. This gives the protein CASSRESYEQYF.

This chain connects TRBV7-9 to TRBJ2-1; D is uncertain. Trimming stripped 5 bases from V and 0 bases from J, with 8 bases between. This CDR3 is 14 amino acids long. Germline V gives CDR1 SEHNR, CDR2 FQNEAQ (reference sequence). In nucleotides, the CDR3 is TGTGCCAGCAGCCCCACAAACTCCTACAATGAGCAGTTCTTC. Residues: CASSPTNSYNEQFF.

CDR3 protein: CASSQERGGQVFTDTQYF. In DNA, the CDR3 is TGTGCCAGCAGCCAAGAACGGGGGGGACAGGTTTTCACAGATACGCAGTATTTT. V usage is TRBV3-1 (or the pseudogene TRBV3-2) and J usage is TRBJ2-3; D tentatively reads TRBD1 or TRBD2 (8 bases each). Deletions cut 0 bases from V and 2 bases from J, with 18 bases between. The length of the CDR3 is 18 residues. Germline CDR1 LGHDT, CDR2 YNNKEL (reference sequence).

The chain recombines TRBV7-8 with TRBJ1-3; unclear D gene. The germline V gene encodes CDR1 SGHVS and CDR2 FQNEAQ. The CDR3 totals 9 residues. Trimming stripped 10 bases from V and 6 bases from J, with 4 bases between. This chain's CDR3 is CATENTIYF. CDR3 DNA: TGTGCCACAGAAAACACCATATATTTT.

The DNA of the CDR3 is TGTGCCAGCGGCCAGACCGGGACAGCCCTAAGCGAGCAGTACTTC. Translation: CASGQTGTALSEQYF. The chain links TRBV28 to TRBJ2-7, with 7 bases fitting TRBD1. V lost 8 bases and J lost 6; bases outside the gene matches: 16. Germline V gene data show CDR1 as MDHEN and CDR2 as SYDVKM. This CDR3 has 15 amino acids. Full variable domain (missing parts from reference TRBV28 and TRBJ2-7): DVKVTQSSRYLVKRTGEKVFLECVQDMDHENMFWYRQDPGLGLRLIYFSYDVKMKEKGDIPEGYSVSREKKERFSLILESASTNQTSMYLCASGQTGTALSEQYFGPGTRLTVT.

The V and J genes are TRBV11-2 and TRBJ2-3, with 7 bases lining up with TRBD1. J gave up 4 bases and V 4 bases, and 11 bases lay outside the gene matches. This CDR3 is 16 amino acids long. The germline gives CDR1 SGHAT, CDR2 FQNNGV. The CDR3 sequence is CASSYEPRQGADTQYF. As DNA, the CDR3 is TGTGCCAGCAGCTACGAACCCAGACAGGGTGCAGATACGCAGTATTTT. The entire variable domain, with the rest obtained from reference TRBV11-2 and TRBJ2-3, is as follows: EAGVAQSPRYKIIEKRQSVAFWCNPISGHATLYWYQQILGQGPKLLIQFQNNGVVDDSQLPKDRFSAERLKGVDSTLKIQPAKLEDSAVYLCASSYEPRQGADTQYFGPGTRLTVL.

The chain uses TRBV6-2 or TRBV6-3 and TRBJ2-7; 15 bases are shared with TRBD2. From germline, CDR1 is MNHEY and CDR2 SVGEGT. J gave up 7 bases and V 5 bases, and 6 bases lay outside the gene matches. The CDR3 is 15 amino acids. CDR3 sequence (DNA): TGTGCCAGCAGTCGGACTAGCGGGGGGGCCGATGAGCAGTACTTC. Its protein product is CASSRTSGGADEQYF.

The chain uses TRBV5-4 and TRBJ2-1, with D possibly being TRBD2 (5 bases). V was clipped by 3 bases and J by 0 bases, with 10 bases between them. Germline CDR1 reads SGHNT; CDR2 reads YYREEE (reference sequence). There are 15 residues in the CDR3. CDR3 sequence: CASSYSAASYNEQFF. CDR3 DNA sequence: TGTGCCAGCAGCTATAGCGCGGCCTCCTACAATGAGCAGTTCTTC.

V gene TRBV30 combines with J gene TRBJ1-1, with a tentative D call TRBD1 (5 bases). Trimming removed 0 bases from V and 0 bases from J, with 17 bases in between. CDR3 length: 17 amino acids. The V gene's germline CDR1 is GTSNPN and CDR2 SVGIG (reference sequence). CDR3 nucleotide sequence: TGTGCCTGGAGTGTAATACGGGCCGGGGGATTGAACACTGAAGCTTTCTTT. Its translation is CAWSVIRAGGLNTEAFF.

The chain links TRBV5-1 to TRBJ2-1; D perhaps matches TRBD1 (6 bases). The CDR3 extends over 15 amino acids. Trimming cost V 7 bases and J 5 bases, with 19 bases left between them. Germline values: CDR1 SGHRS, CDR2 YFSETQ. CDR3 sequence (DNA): TGCGCCAGCTTACAGGGAACAGGGTGGAACAATGAGCAGTTCTTC. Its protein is CASLQGTGWNNEQFF.

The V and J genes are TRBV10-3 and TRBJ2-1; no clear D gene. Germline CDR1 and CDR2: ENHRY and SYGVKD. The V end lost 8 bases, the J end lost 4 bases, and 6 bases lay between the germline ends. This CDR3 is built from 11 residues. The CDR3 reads CAIGQYNEQFF. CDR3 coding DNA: TGTGCCATCGGCCAGTACAATGAGCAGTTCTTC.

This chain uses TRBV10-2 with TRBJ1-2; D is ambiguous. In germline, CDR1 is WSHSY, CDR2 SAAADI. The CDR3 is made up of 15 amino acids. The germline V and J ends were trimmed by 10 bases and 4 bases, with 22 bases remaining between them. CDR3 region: CATTAPSDSGYGYTF. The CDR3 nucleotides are TGCGCCACCACCGCCCCGTCGGATTCGGGCTATGGCTACACCTTC.

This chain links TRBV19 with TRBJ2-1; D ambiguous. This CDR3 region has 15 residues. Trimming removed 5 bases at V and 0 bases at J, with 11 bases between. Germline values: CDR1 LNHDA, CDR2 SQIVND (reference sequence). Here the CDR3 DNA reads TGTGCCAGTAGTGTTCAGGTAAACTCCTACAATGAGCAGTTCTTC. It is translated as CASSVQVNSYNEQFF.